This is a list of T cell receptor beta chains from one sample in a study of T-cell reconstitution after alpha-beta-depleted transplantation in children. From the PCR reads, TCRdb called clonotypes with MiXCR, one entry per CDR3 protein. The sample records about 610,000 distinct CDR3 sequences, roughly 10% being singletons. Specimen: PBMCs from the stem cell graft donor, collected from the stem cell graft. Receptors originate from a human donor who donated a stem cell graft to a child with acute myeloid leukemia. CDR3s include the opening cysteine and the closing phenylalanine or tryptophan. The D gene is left open where the match is weak. Clone size is shown for a subset of rows, as once, few, many or a class of expanded clone.

j_call cdr3_length d_call v_call clone_size cdr3_nt cdr3_aa
TRBJ2-7 15 TRBD1 TRBV6-1 - TGTGCCAGCAGTCCCCACGGGACAGGGGACTACGAGCAGTACTTC CASSPHGTGDYEQYF
TRBJ1-2 16 - TRBV14 once TGTGCCAGCAGCGGGGCGGCCGGGACTCAGGGCGTTGGCTACACCTTC CASSGAAGTQGVGYTF
TRBJ2-7 13 - TRBV6-6 - TGTGCCAGCAGTTACTCGAATGCCGACGAGCAGTACTTC CASSYSNADEQYF
TRBJ2-1 19 - TRBV9 - TGTGCCAGCAGCGTAGCCCCGACCCGGGCCGAGACTATCTGGAATGAGCAGTTCTTC CASSVAPTRAETIWNEQFF
TRBJ1-4 20 - TRBV6-2/TRBV6-3 few TGTGCCAGCAGTTCCCGTCGAGGTGGTAGGACAGCCCAACTAAATGAAAAACTGTTTTTT CASSSRRGGRTAQLNEKLFF
TRBJ1-1 15 TRBD1 TRBV5-1 - TGCGCCAGCAGCTTGGAGGGACAGGGAATCGCTGAAGCTTTCTTT CASSLEGQGIAEAFF
TRBJ1-4 13 - TRBV30 few TGTGCCTGGAGTGTACGGTTTAATGAAAAACTGTTTTTT CAWSVRFNEKLFF
TRBJ2-7 15 - TRBV6-2/TRBV6-3 - TGTGCCAGCAGTTCCCCCCGGGACATAGCTCGAGAGCAGTACTTC CASSSPRDIAREQYF
TRBJ2-1 13 TRBD2 TRBV11-1 - TGTGCCAGCAGCCTGGGGAGGGCGAATGAGCAGTTCTTC CASSLGRANEQFF
TRBJ2-3 17 TRBD2 TRBV6-5 - TGTGCCAGCAGTTACTCGATAGCAGCGGGAGGGGGAGATACGCAGTATTTT CASSYSIAAGGGDTQYF
TRBJ2-7 14 - TRBV28 few TGTGCCAGCAGTTTTTTACACCCCTCCTACGAGCAGTACTTC CASSFLHPSYEQYF
TRBJ1-1 13 - TRBV28 few TGTGCCAGCAGTTTAGTGAAGGCATCTGGAGCTTTCTTT CASSLVKASGAFF
TRBJ2-1 17 TRBD2 TRBV6-2/TRBV6-3 few TGTGCCAGCAGTTACTATCCCGGACTAGTAGTCTCTCACGAGCAGTTCTTC CASSYYPGLVVSHEQFF
TRBJ1-1 14 - TRBV12-3/TRBV12-4 few TGTGCCAGCACCCCGTTAGGGGGGGGGACTGAAGCTTTCTTT CASTPLGGGTEAFF
TRBJ2-2 16 - TRBV24-1 few TGTGCCACCAGTCGGACGGACGGGGAGAACACCGGGGAGCTGTTTTTT CATSRTDGENTGELFF
TRBJ1-1 13 - TRBV6-1 few TGTGCCAGCAGTGAATGGGGGGGTGCTGAAGCTTTCTTT CASSEWGGAEAFF
TRBJ1-4 16 TRBD1 TRBV5-1 few TGCGCCAGCAGCCTGGAACCAGGGGGCTGGTTTGAAAAACTGTTTTTT CASSLEPGGWFEKLFF
TRBJ2-2 17 TRBD1 TRBV7-2 - TGTGCCAGCAGCTTAGCGCTCGGCAGGGGGCTCACCGGGGAGCTGTTTTTT CASSLALGRGLTGELFF
TRBJ2-7 15 - TRBV7-8 - TGTGCCAGCAGCCGCGACTTGGGGGCGTCCTACGAGCAGTACTTC CASSRDLGASYEQYF
TRBJ2-7 11 - TRBV6-5 many TGTGCCAGCCGCGCGACCTACGAGCAGTACTTC CASRATYEQYF
TRBJ2-5 13 - TRBV12-3/TRBV12-4 many TGTGCCAGCAGTTTGAGGTTGGAGCGGGCCCAGTACTTC CASSLRLERAQYF
TRBJ2-7 13 TRBD1 TRBV12-3/TRBV12-4 few TGTGCCAGCAGACCTGGGACAGGGGGCGAGCAGTACTTC CASRPGTGGEQYF
TRBJ1-2 13 - TRBV12-3/TRBV12-4 few TGTGCCAGCAGTTTAGTGGCAGCCTATGGCTACACCTTC CASSLVAAYGYTF
TRBJ2-3 14 - TRBV30 - TGTGCCTGGAGTTATCGGTCTAGCACAGATACGCAGTATTTT CAWSYRSSTDTQYF
TRBJ2-3 18 - TRBV5-1 few TGCGCCAGCAGCTTGTTATTCGGGACACCAGAAGAGGTAGATACGCAGTATTTT CASSLLFGTPEEVDTQYF
TRBJ2-5 13 - TRBV7-9 many TGTGCCACCATGCGGGACCCACAAGAGACCCAGTACTTC CATMRDPQETQYF
TRBJ2-2 17 TRBD2 TRBV7-8 - TGTGCCAGCAGCTTCCGGGTAGCGGGGACAAACACCGGGGAGCTGTTTTTT CASSFRVAGTNTGELFF
TRBJ2-3 14 - TRBV29-1 many TGCAGCGTTGACGTCGGTGCAAGCACAGATACGCAGTATTTT CSVDVGASTDTQYF